Presented here are 23 T cell receptor beta chains from one specimen sequenced in a study of blood T cell repertoires in COVID-19. The table came from immunoSEQ multiplex PCR; TCRdb's copy has only in-frame clones and leaves some out. The sample yields around 40,000 clones, about 94% seen once. The sample consisted of peripheral blood. These receptors came from a human donor with active COVID-19. The donor label of this sample is uncertain.

The genes are TRBV5-1 and TRBJ2-3, with D possibly TRBD2 on 6 matching bases. Trimming took 0 bases from V and 2 from J, leaving 10 bases between them. CDR1 and CDR2 (germline): SGHRS, YFSETQ. This CDR3 is built from 15 residues. CDR3 in amino acids: CASSLVWTTTDTQYF. CDR3 nucleotide sequence: TGCGCCAGCAGCTTGGTTTGGACTACCACAGATACGCAGTATTTT.

The rearrangement links TRBV11-3 to TRBJ1-1; a weak D match, TRBD1 (5 bases). The CDR3 is 17 residues long. CDR1 and CDR2 (germline): SGHNT, YENEEA. Deletions cut 0 bases from V and 5 bases from J, with 19 bases between. The CDR3 protein is CASSLDRLVRRGTEAFF. CDR3 in DNA: TGTGCCAGCAGCTTAGATCGCCTCGTACGGAGGGGTACTGAAGCTTTCTTT.

The J gene is TRBJ2-5, the V gene TRBV12-3 or TRBV12-4, with D possibly TRBD1 on 5 matching bases. Trimming pared 3 bases from V and 3 bases from J, leaving 8 bases between. CDR3 length equals 13 residues. This chain's CDR3 is CASSFAGKETQYF. Here the CDR3 DNA reads TGTGCCAGCAGTTTTGCAGGGAAAGAGACCCAGTACTTC.

The rearrangement joins TRBV7-2 to TRBJ2-7, with 11 nucleotides matching TRBD2. The CDR3 is made up of 14 amino acids. The trim removed 5 bases at V and 4 bases at J, leaving 4 bases unmatched. In germline, CDR1 is SGHTA, CDR2 FQGNSA. CDR3 amino acids: CASSPRLAGYEQYF. The CDR3 region has the DNA TGTGCCAGCAGCCCGAGACTAGCGGGGTACGAGCAGTACTTC.

The chain joins TRBV30 to TRBJ1-1; D is undetermined. The V gene's germline CDR1 is GTSNPN and CDR2 SVGIG (reference sequence). Trimming removed 4 bases from V and 4 bases from J, with 22 bases in between. The CDR3 has 16 amino acids. In nucleotides, the CDR3 is TGTGCCTGGACAGAGAGGCCTCCGGCCGTCGGCACTGAAGCTTTCTTT. This codes for CAWTERPPAVGTEAFF. Based on the CDR3 plus reference TRBV30 and TRBJ1-1, the full variable domain is SQTIHQWPATLVQPVGSPLSLECTVEGTSNPNLYWYRQAAGRGLQLLFYSVGIGQISSEVPQNLSASRPQDRQFILSSKKLLLSDSGFYLCAWTERPPAVGTEAFFGQGTRLTVV.

V and J are TRBV27 and TRBJ1-2; TRBD1 matches at 9 bases. The CDR3 loop spans 13 amino acids. V lost 5 bases to trimming and J lost 8 bases; unmatched junction nucleotides: 6. Germline V gives CDR1 MNHEY, CDR2 SMNVEV (reference sequence). CDR3 protein: CASSPRTGDGYTF. For the CDR3, the DNA is TGTGCCAGCAGTCCACGGACAGGGGACGGCTACACCTTC.

The gene calls are TRBV28 and TRBJ1-6; D gene uncertain. Between the trimmed V and J ends, which lost 3 bases and 0 bases, there was a span of 18 bases. Per the germline V gene, CDR1 is MDHEN and CDR2 is SYDVKM. The CDR3 runs to 19 residues. The CDR3 spells CASSFLSLRPSSYNSPLHF. Written as DNA, the CDR3 is TGTGCCAGCAGTTTTCTCTCCTTGCGACCTAGCTCCTATAATTCACCCCTCCACTTT.

V gene TRBV27 combines with J gene TRBJ2-7; TRBD1 matches at 7 bases. CDR1 is MNHEY, CDR2 SMNVEV, per germline (reference sequence). Losses at the gene ends were 0 bases for V and 0 bases for J; bases not matched to a gene: 8. The CDR3 covers 17 residues. The CDR3 is CASSLSGITGDSYEQYF. The CDR3 DNA reads TGTGCCAGCAGTTTATCGGGAATCACAGGGGACTCCTACGAGCAGTACTTC.

The chain combines TRBV19 with TRBJ2-7; the match to TRBD1 covers 7 bases. Per the germline V gene, CDR1 is LNHDA and CDR2 is SQIVND (reference sequence). V was pared by 5 bases and J by 2 bases, with 6 bases of the junction left unmatched. The CDR3 spans 14 residues. CDR3 DNA sequence: TGTGCCAGTAGTCTTGGGACAGTAACCTACGAGCAGTACTTC. It specifies CASSLGTVTYEQYF.

The rearrangement joins TRBV7-6 to TRBJ1-1; D may be TRBD1 (6 bases). The germline V gene encodes CDR1 SGHVS and CDR2 FNYEAQ. The CDR3 has 13 residues. Between the trimmed V and J ends, which lost 5 bases and 10 bases, there was a span of 17 bases. The CDR3 here is CASSGGAPVGAFF. CDR3 DNA: TGTGCCAGCAGCGGGGGCGCCCCGGTGGGAGCTTTCTTT.

The V gene is TRBV28, the J gene TRBJ2-1, with TRBD2 matching over 9 bases. The V gene end was trimmed by 4 bases and the J gene end by 7 bases; junction bases not matched to a gene: 8. Germline loops: CDR1 MDHEN, CDR2 SYDVKM. The CDR3 contains 15 residues. The CDR3 loop reads CASSSGGRAMNEQFF. In DNA, the CDR3 is TGTGCCAGCAGTTCCGGCGGGAGGGCCATGAATGAGCAGTTCTTC. Combining the CDR3 with reference TRBV28 and TRBJ2-1 gives the whole variable domain DVKVTQSSRYLVKRTGEKVFLECVQDMDHENMFWYRQDPGLGLRLIYFSYDVKMKEKGDIPEGYSVSREKKERFSLILESASTNQTSMYLCASSSGGRAMNEQFFGPGTRLTVL.

This clone was found once. This sequence joins TRBV27 and TRBJ2-1, with D perhaps matching TRBD2 (6 bases). This CDR3 is built from 17 residues. Trimming took off 3 bases at V and 4 bases at J, with 19 bases between the two ends. Germline V lookup: CDR1 MNHEY, CDR2 SMNVEV (reference sequence). Here the CDR3 reads CASSFRLSWGEYNEQFF. The CDR3 region has the DNA TGTGCCAGCAGTTTTCGATTATCGTGGGGGGAGTACAATGAGCAGTTCTTC.

The J gene is TRBJ2-7, the V gene TRBV5-6; 12 nucleotides line up with TRBD2. The CDR3 is 16 residues long. Germline assignment: CDR1 SGHDT and CDR2 YYEEEE. V lost 4 bases, J lost 9 bases, and 14 bases stayed unmatched. The CDR3 here is CASSKRTSGNDKGQYF. CDR3 coding DNA: TGTGCCAGCAGCAAAAGGACTAGCGGGAATGACAAGGGGCAGTACTTC.

The chain recombines TRBV3-1 (or the pseudogene TRBV3-2) with TRBJ2-7, with TRBD1 identical over 9 bases. The V and J ends lost 7 bases and 7 bases, in that order; junction bases with no gene match: 8. The CDR3 spans 13 residues. Germline CDR1 LGHDT, CDR2 YNNKEL (reference sequence). Here the CDR3 DNA reads TGTGCCAGCATGGGACAGGGATCGCTAGAGCAGTACTTC. Its translation is CASMGQGSLEQYF.

The chain couples TRBV11-2 to TRBJ2-1; 7 bases map to TRBD2. V lost 5 bases, J lost 6 bases, and 4 bases stayed unmatched. The CDR3 extends over 13 amino acids. Germline V gene lookup returns CDR1 SGHAT and CDR2 FQNNGV. CDR3: CASSPGLVNEQFF. DNA for the CDR3: TGTGCCAGCAGCCCCGGACTAGTCAATGAGCAGTTCTTC.

V and J are TRBV6-5 and TRBJ2-7, with 10 bases that match TRBD1. The junction had 5 bases not matched to a gene; V was cut back by 4 bases and J by 5 bases. The germline V gene has CDR1 MNHEY and CDR2 SVGAGI. This CDR3 comprises 14 residues. The CDR3 DNA is TGTGCCAGCAGTTTTAGGACAGGGGGAGACGAGCAGTACTTC. Its translation: CASSFRTGGDEQYF.

The rearrangement joins TRBV28 to TRBJ2-7, with 9 bases fitting TRBD1. From germline, CDR1 is MDHEN and CDR2 SYDVKM. There are 15 residues in the CDR3. The V segment lost 6 bases and the J segment 2 bases; nucleotides outside the gene matches: 8. CDR3 in DNA: TGTGCCAGCAGAAGGGGACAGGGAAGACCCTACGAGCAGTACTTC. Amino acids: CASRRGQGRPYEQYF.

This chain joins TRBV19 and TRBJ1-5; D is uncertain. CDR1 LNHDA and CDR2 SQIVND come from the germline V gene (reference sequence). This CDR3 has 15 residues. V shed 3 bases and J shed 4 bases, with 13 bases lying between them. The CDR3 sequence is CASSIIGLRNQPQHF. CDR3 DNA: TGTGCCAGTAGTATTATCGGGTTGCGGAATCAGCCCCAGCATTTT.

The rearrangement uses TRBV11-3 and TRBJ2-7; D gene unclear. This CDR3 has 13 amino acids. V lost 8 bases to trimming and J lost 3 bases, with 14 bases between them. CDR1 is SGHNT and CDR2 is YENEEA in the germline V gene. The CDR3 DNA reads TGTGCCAGCCCCACAGATTTACTCTACGAGCAGTACTTC. As protein: CASPTDLLYEQYF.

The rearrangement links TRBV9 to TRBJ1-2, with 9 bases aligning to TRBD1. V shed 0 bases, J shed 6 bases, and the junction held 3 bases outside the gene matches. CDR3 size: 14 residues. The V gene's germline CDR1 is SGDLS and CDR2 YYNGEE. The CDR3: CASSVGDRVDGYTF. The CDR3 DNA reads TGTGCCAGCAGCGTAGGGGACAGGGTGGATGGCTACACCTTC.

This clone was seen a single time. The chain carries TRBV5-1 and TRBJ2-7, with 7 positions matching TRBD1. The CDR3 has 14 residues. V lost 0 bases to trimming and J lost 4 bases; unmatched junction nucleotides: 4. Germline lookup yields CDR1 SGHRS and CDR2 YFSETQ. CDR3 DNA: TGCGCCAGCAGCTTGGCCCTGACAGGGTACGAGCAGTACTTC. Translating it yields CASSLALTGYEQYF.

V is TRBV3-1 (or the pseudogene TRBV3-2) and J is TRBJ2-1; 14 bases line up with TRBD2. V shed 4 bases, J shed 10 bases, and the junction held 6 bases outside the gene matches. Germline V gene sequence: CDR1 LGHDT, CDR2 YNNKEL (reference sequence). The CDR3 sequence is 15 residues long. CDR3 in amino acids: CASSLGLAGEREQFF. Here the CDR3 DNA reads TGTGCCAGCAGCCTGGGACTAGCGGGAGAAAGGGAGCAGTTCTTC.

The chain is built from TRBV27 and TRBJ1-1, with 12 positions matching TRBD1. The V and J ends lost 4 bases and 10 bases, in that order; junction bases with no gene match: 10. The germline gives CDR1 MNHEY, CDR2 SMNVEV (reference sequence). The CDR3 extends over 15 amino acids. The DNA for the CDR3 is TGTGCCAGCAGTTCCCCGGGACAGGGGGCAGTGGGAGCTTTCTTT. Residues: CASSSPGQGAVGAFF.